This T cell receptor (beta chain) stems from a study of blood T cell repertoires in COVID-19. For the study at large: Donors in the United States, Italy and Spain gave samples during acute or convalescent COVID-19. Nucleic acid was either cDNA or gDNA, and it came from T cells, B-cell-depleted T cells, or PBMCs.

The germline V gene encodes CDR1 ENHRY and CDR2 SYGVKD. The trim removed 4 bases at V and 2 bases at J, leaving 5 bases unmatched. The CDR3 runs 16 residues. Authors' methods: Nucleated cell number was recorded as an estimate derived from reference gene primer amplification. This table comes from immunoSEQ multiplex PCR, and its TCRdb copy is limited to in-frame clones, with some not included. V and J calls plus clone size are reproduced from that table; the DNA served to infer D and trimming. This table holds 120,000 or so clones, roughly 80% found once. The sample taken for sequencing was peripheral blood. The TCR originated in a human donor in a cohort sampled during active COVID-19. The rearrangement links TRBV10-3 to TRBJ2-6, with 7 nucleotides matching TRBD1. Here the CDR3 DNA reads TGTGCCATCAGTGGAGACAGGGCCCCTGGGGCCAACGTCCTGACTTTC. It yields the protein CAISGDRAPGANVLTF.